This passage covers 6 T cell receptor beta chains from one sample sequenced in a study of T cells after yellow fever vaccination. MiXCR, applied by TCRdb to the 5' RACE reads, yields one record per CDR3 protein. The repertoire holds 100,000 to 150,000 distinct CDR3 sequences, around 7.7% seen once, with nearly 2.5% in the top ten. Sequencing used CD4+ T cells sorted from PBMCs, obtained approximately 11 days after the first yellow fever vaccination. The receptors were gathered from a man between 18 and 35 years old who received the YFV17D yellow fever vaccine.

About this clonotype itself: The CDR3 end shows no conserved phenylalanine or tryptophan, and so a read error is likely. The chain links TRBV5-1 to TRBJ2-1; D remains unclear. Germline values: CDR1 SGHRS, CDR2 YFSETQ. The V end was cut by 4 bases, the J end by 4 bases, with 12 bases between. This CDR3 has 14 amino acids. The CDR3 here is CASSLNRQYNEQFC. CDR3 nucleotides: TGCGCCAGCAGCCTGAACCGGCAGTACAATGAGCAGTTCTGC.

The rearrangement joins TRBV12-3 or TRBV12-4 to TRBJ1-5; D perhaps matches TRBD1 (5 bases). Trimming took off 7 bases at V and 3 bases at J, with 13 bases between the two ends. CDR3 size: 14 residues. In DNA, the CDR3 is TGTGCCAGCACCCTGGGACTGCACAATCAGCCCCAGCATTTT. Its translation: CASTLGLHNQPQHF.

Remarks on this clonotype: A much larger clone differs from this one at a single base, so this may be a read error. The chain is built from TRBV5-4 and TRBJ1-1; unclear D gene. Germline-derived CDR1 and CDR2 are SGHNT and YYREEE (reference sequence). The CDR3 extends over 12 amino acids. The V end lost 2 bases, the J end lost 8 bases, and 10 bases lay between the germline ends. The CDR3 spells CASSLSIGEAFF. The CDR3, as DNA: TGTGCCAGCAGCTTATCTATCGGGGAAGCTTTCTTT. Full variable domain (missing parts from reference TRBV5-4 and TRBJ1-1): ETGVTQSPTHLIKTRGQQVTLRCSSQSGHNTVSWYQQALGQGPQFIFQYYREEENGRGNFPPRFSGLQFPNYSSELNVNALELDDSALYLCASSLSIGEAFFGQGTRLTVV.

This clonotype was found many times. The chain has TRBV3-1 and TRBJ1-1; D gene uncertain. V lost 1 base, J lost 1 base, and 10 bases lay in between. Per germline, CDR1 LGHDT and CDR2 YNNKEL (reference sequence). This CDR3 is 15 amino acids long. This chain's CDR3 is CASSQGLGPNTEAFF. The CDR3 DNA reads TGTGCCAGCAGCCAAGGTTTAGGGCCGAACACTGAAGCTTTCTTT.

The genes are TRBV10-3 and TRBJ2-7, with TRBD1 matching 9 bases. This CDR3 is 12 amino acids long. Trimming took 10 bases from V and 2 from J; bases not matched to a gene: 3. CDR1 is ENHRY, CDR2 SYGVKD, per germline. The CDR3 coding sequence is TGTGCCACGACAGGGGGAACCTACGAGCAGTACTTC. It is translated as CATTGGTYEQYF.

At least ten counts were recorded for this clonotype. The chain employs TRBV19 and TRBJ1-1; 7 bases line up with TRBD1. CDR3 length equals 13 residues. V lost 11 bases and J lost 5; bases outside the gene matches: 11. Germline V gene sequence: CDR1 LNHDA, CDR2 SQIVND (reference sequence). CDR3 nucleotide sequence: TGTGCCGTGGGGGGGACAGCCGGGACTGAAGCTTTCTTT. Its translation: CAVGGTAGTEAFF.